A single TCR beta chain is shown here with its context. The data belong to a study of blood T cell repertoires in COVID-19. This CDR3 is 15 amino acids long. The germline V gene encodes CDR1 SGHNT and CDR2 YYREEE (reference sequence). V lost 3 bases to trimming and J lost 0 bases; unmatched junction nucleotides: 5. Per the study methods: For nucleated cells, counts were estimated from reference gene primer amplification. Sequencing used immunoSEQ multiplex PCR; TCRdb keeps in-frame clones, though not all of them. V, J and clone size reflect that table, while D and trimming were determined from the DNA. Among fewer than 100,000 clones listed, nearly 90% were seen once.

Sequenced input: peripheral blood. The sequence was collected from a man aged 70 or older with acute or convalescent COVID-19. The V gene is TRBV5-4, the J gene TRBJ1-1; 7 bases line up with TRBD1. DNA for the CDR3: TGTGCCAGCAGCTCGGAGACAGGGATGAACACTGAAGCTTTCTTT. It yields the protein CASSSETGMNTEAFF.